This TCR beta chain derives from a study of regulatory T cells in long-lasting Graves disease. Whole-study results and caveats: TCR diversity was lower in persistent than newly diagnosed Graves' disease.

V gave up 6 bases and J gave up 8 bases, with 16 bases separating them. CDR1 and CDR2 from the germline V gene are DFQATT and SNEGSKA (reference sequence). This CDR3 spans 12 amino acids. This clonotype was picked up many times. No antigen is known for it. Time point described: newly diagnosed GD, antithyroid drugs for less than 3 months. The authors made the TCR library using RNA they extracted from PBMCs. Construction of TCR beta libraries relied on iRepertoire HTBI primers and on Arm-PCR targeting CDR3 regions. TCRdb passed the multiplex PCR reads through MiXCR, listing each CDR3 protein once. The repertoire holds 200,000 to 250,000 distinct CDR3 sequences, with 15% to 20% as singletons. The same specimen was also included in a second study, on T cells in Graves' hyperthyroidism and ophthalmopathy.

Sequences were derived from peripheral blood mononuclear cells (PBMCs), sampled at new diagnosis, from a patient treated with antithyroid drugs. The sequence derives from a woman aged 25 to 39 with Graves disease. The chain has TRBV20-1 and TRBJ1-2, with a possible D match to TRBD1 (5 bases). DNA of the CDR3: TGCAGTGCCCAGAGGGACTGGGGCGGCTACACCTTC. Its protein product is CSAQRDWGGYTF.